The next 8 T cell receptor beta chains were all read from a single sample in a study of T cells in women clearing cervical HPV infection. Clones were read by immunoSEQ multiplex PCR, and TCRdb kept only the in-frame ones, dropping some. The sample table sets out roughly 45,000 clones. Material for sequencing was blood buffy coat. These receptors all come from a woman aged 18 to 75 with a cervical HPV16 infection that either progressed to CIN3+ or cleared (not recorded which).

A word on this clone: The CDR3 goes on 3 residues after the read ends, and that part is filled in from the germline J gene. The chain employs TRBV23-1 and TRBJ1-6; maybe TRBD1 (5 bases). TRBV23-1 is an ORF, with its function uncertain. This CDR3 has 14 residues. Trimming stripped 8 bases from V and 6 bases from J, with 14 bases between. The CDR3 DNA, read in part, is TGCGCCAGCCCCATGGACATCCCTAATTCACCC. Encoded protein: CASPMDIPNSP. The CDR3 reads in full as CASPMDIPNSPLHF.

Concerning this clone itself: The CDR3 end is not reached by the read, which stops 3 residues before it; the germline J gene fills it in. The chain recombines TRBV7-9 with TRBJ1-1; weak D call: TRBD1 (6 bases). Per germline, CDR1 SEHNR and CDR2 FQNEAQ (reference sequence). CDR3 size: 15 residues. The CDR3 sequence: CASSRSGQINEKAFF. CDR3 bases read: TGTGCCAGCAGCCGCAGTGGACAGATAAATGAAAAA.

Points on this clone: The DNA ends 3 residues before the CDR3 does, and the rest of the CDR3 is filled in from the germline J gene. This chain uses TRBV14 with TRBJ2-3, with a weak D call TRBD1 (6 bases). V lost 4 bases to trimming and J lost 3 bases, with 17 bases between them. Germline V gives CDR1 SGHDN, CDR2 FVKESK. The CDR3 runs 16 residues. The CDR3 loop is CASSRRRLRGTDTQYF. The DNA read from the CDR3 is TGTGCCAGCAGCCGACGGCGTCTTAGGGGGACAGATACG. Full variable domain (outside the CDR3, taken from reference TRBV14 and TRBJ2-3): EAGVTQFPSHSVIEKGQTVTLRCDPISGHDNLYWYRRVMGKEIKFLLHFVKESKQDESGMPNNRFLAERTGGTYSTLKVQPAELEDSGVYFCASSRRRLRGTDTQYFGPGTRLTVL.

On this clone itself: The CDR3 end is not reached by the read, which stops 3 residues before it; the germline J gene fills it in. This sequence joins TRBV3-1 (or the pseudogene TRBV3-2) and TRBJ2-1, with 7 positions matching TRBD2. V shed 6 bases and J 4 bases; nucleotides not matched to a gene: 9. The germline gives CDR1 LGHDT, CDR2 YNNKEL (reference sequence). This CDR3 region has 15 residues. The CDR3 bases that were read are TGTGCCAGCAGTCCGAGCGGGGCCCTTTACAATGAG. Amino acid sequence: CASSPSGALYNE. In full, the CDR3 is CASSPSGALYNEQFF.

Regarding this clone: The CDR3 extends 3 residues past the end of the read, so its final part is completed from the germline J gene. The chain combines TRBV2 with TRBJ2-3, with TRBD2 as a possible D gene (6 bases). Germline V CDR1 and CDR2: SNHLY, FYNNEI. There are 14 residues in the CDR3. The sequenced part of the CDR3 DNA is TGTGCCAGCTCACCCGGGCGGGGAACGGAGACG. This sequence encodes CASSPGRGTET. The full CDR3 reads CASSPGRGTETQYF.

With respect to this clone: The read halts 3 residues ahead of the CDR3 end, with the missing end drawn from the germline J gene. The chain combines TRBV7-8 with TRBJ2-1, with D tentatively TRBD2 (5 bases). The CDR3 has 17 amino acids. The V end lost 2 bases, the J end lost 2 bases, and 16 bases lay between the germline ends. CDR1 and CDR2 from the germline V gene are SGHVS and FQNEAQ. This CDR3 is CASSLNTGLVPYNEQFF. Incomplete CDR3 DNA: TGTGCCAGCAGCTTAAACACCGGACTGGTCCCCTACAATGAG.

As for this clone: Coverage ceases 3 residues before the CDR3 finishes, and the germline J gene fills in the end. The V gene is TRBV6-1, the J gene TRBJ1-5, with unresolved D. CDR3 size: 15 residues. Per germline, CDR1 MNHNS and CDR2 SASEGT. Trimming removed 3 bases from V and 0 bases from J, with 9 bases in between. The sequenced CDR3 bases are TGTGCCAGCAGTGAGACACTTTATAGCAATCAGCCC. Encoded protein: CASSETLYSNQP. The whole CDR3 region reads CASSETLYSNQPQHF.

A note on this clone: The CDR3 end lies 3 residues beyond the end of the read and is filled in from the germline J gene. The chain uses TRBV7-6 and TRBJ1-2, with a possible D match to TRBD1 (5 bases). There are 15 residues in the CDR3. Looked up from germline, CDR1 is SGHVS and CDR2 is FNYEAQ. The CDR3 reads CASSSGRTSTDTYTF. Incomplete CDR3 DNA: TGTGCCAGCAGCTCGGGGCGGACTAGCACAGATACC.